Below, one TCR beta chain is given with its context. Antigen specificity is unknown. The sample originates from a study of T cells expressing NK-cell markers. Regarding the study as a whole: In a few donors, dominant clonotypes made up 28.3-60.1% of CD3+CD56-NKG2C+ cells.

TCR beta cDNA was made by 5'RACE template switching with UMIs. Each CDR3 protein gets one entry in TCRdb, which reprocessed the 5' RACE reads and gives no DNA. This sample's clone table lists hundreds of thousands of distinct CDR3 sequences. The CDR3 extends over 14 amino acids. Germline values: CDR1 SGHNT, CDR2 YYREEE (reference sequence). This chain connects TRBV5-4 to TRBJ1-6. Sequenced material: blood T cells: a sorted CD56 or NKG2C T cell subset, CD4+ or CD8+ T cells, or bulk PBMC T cells (not recorded which). The TCR sequence derives from a man aged 18-70 years in good health. The CDR3 sequence is CASSLAVPHSPLHF.